This TCR beta chain was identified in a study of CD8+CD57+ T cells in acquired aplastic anemia. Germline loops: CDR1 SGHTA, CDR2 FQGNSA. With 1 base clipped from V and 6 bases from J, the junction kept 6 bases outside the gene matches. The CDR3 length is 16 residues. The template used for profiling TCR beta VDJ and CDR3 was genomic DNA. MiXCR, applied by TCRdb to the reads, yields one record per CDR3 protein. The sample records a few hundred thousand distinct CDR3 sequences, 45% to 70% being singletons. Material: sorted CD4+, CD8+, or CD8+CD57+ T cells (not recorded which) from PBMCs. The receptor's source is a human donor with severe aplastic anemia or a healthy control (not recorded which). This chain connects TRBV7-2 to TRBJ1-5, with 10 bases fitting TRBD1. CDR3 region: CASSLGGTGAPQPQHF. The CDR3 region has the DNA TGTGCCAGCAGCTTAGGGGGGACAGGGGCGCCTCAGCCCCAGCATTTT.